This T cell receptor (beta chain) was identified in a study of CD8+CD57+ T cells in acquired aplastic anemia. The CDR3 covers 13 residues. Germline V gene data show CDR1 as LNHDA and CDR2 as SQIVND (reference sequence). V was shortened by 5 bases and J by 3 bases, with 11 bases between the two germline ends. In the case of this clonotype: Its antigen is not known.

General study results and limits: Patients versus controls showed no significant CD8+ Simpson's diversity difference.

Profiling that covered TCR beta VDJ and CDR3 relied on genomic DNA as its template. TCRdb ran MiXCR on the reads and lists one entry per CDR3 protein. The sample records more than 40,000 distinct CDR3 sequences, about 78% being singletons. The rearrangement links TRBV19 to TRBJ2-7; either TRBD1 or TRBD2 may fit D (5 bases each). This TCR derives from a human donor in good health, serving as a control. The specimen was sorted CD4+, CD8+, or CD8+CD57+ T cells (not recorded which) from PBMCs. Here the CDR3 reads CASSWDRGYEQYF. As DNA, the CDR3 is TGTGCCAGTAGTTGGGACCGAGGCTACGAGCAGTACTTC. Variable domain in full (rest from reference TRBV19 and TRBJ2-7): DGGITQSPKYLFRKEGQNVTLSCEQNLNHDAMYWYRQDPGQGLRLIYYSQIVNDFQKGDIAEGYSVSREKKESFPLTVTSAQKNPTAFYLCASSWDRGYEQYFGPGTRLTVT.